The rows below give T cell receptor beta chains drawn from one sample of a study of blood T cell repertoires in COVID-19. The assay was immunoSEQ multiplex PCR, and TCRdb's table has in-frame clones only and misses some. The table lists under 400,000 clones, about 90% of them singletons. Sequenced sample: peripheral blood. These receptors were taken from a woman younger than 45 with COVID-19, enrolled during active disease. Each CDR3 is given with its conserved first and last residue. Each record gives: V gene, J gene, clone size, D gene, CDR3 protein, CDR3 DNA. A D gene is named only where the DNA matches it firmly. A clone size is listed for some rows: how often the clone was seen (once, few, many), or a class if it is expanded.

TRBV30	TRBJ1-2	.	.	CAWSVSETGLYGYTF	TGTGCCTGGAGTGTATCTGAAACAGGTCTCTATGGCTACACCTTC
TRBV11-2	TRBJ2-3	.	TRBD2	CASSWGLAGGTDTQYF	TGTGCCAGCAGCTGGGGACTAGCGGGAGGCACAGATACGCAGTATTTT
TRBV27	TRBJ1-4	.	.	CASSPGNHHNEKLFF	TGTGCCAGCAGTCCAGGGAATCATCATAATGAAAAACTGTTTTTT
TRBV24-1	TRBJ1-6	.	TRBD1	CATSRGHNSPLHF	TGTGCCACCAGCAGGGGGCATAATTCACCCCTCCACTTT
TRBV5-6	TRBJ2-7	.	.	CASSLQGMGEQYF	TGTGCCAGCAGCTTGCAGGGGATGGGCGAGCAGTACTTC
TRBV10-2	TRBJ2-1	.	TRBD2	CASSETSGVYNEQFF	TGCGCCAGCAGTGAGACTAGCGGGGTTTACAATGAGCAGTTCTTC
TRBV7-9	TRBJ2-7	.	TRBD2	CAIRSGRAYHEQYF	TGTGCCATCCGAAGCGGGAGGGCCTACCACGAGCAGTACTTC
TRBV2	TRBJ2-7	once	TRBD1	CASIREEGTGAHEQYF	TGTGCCAGCATTAGAGAGGAGGGGACAGGGGCCCACGAGCAGTACTTC
TRBV5-4	TRBJ2-7	.	.	CASSLGLRQGGNEQYF	TGTGCCAGCAGCTTGGGGCTTAGGCAGGGGGGCAACGAGCAGTACTTC
TRBV10-2	TRBJ1-3	many	TRBD1	CASTKDRPSSGNTIYF	TGCGCCAGCACCAAGGACAGGCCAAGCTCTGGAAACACCATATATTTT
TRBV30	TRBJ2-7	once	TRBD1	CAWSFGQDYEQYF	TGTGCCTGGAGTTTTGGACAGGACTACGAGCAGTACTTC
TRBV7-2	TRBJ2-7	.	TRBD2	CASRPGTSGTYEQYF	TGTGCCAGCAGACCGGGGACTAGCGGGACCTACGAGCAGTACTTC
TRBV5-6	TRBJ1-4	.	.	CASSPVRGEKLFF	TGTGCCAGCAGCCCCGTTAGGGGTGAAAAACTGTTTTTT
TRBV30	TRBJ1-6	.	.	CAWSVDSSYNSPLHF	TGTGCCTGGAGTGTAGACAGCTCCTATAATTCACCCCTCCACTTT
TRBV18	TRBJ2-3	.	.	CASSVFTDTQYF	TGTGCCAGCTCAGTCTTCACAGATACGCAGTATTTT
TRBV19	TRBJ1-5	.	TRBD1	CASSIRQGLSNQPQHF	TGTGCCAGTAGTATTCGACAGGGGCTAAGCAATCAGCCCCAGCATTTT
TRBV5-1	TRBJ1-4	.	.	CASREQTKNEKLFF	TGCGCCAGCAGGGAACAGACAAAAAATGAAAAACTGTTTTTT
TRBV5-8	TRBJ2-3	.	.	CASSRRGLYTQYF	TGTGCCAGCAGCCGCCGGGGGTTATATACGCAGTATTTT
TRBV2	TRBJ2-5	.	TRBD1	CASTSDRAETQYF	TGTGCCAGCACCTCGGACAGGGCTGAGACCCAGTACTTC
TRBV3-1/TRBV3-2	TRBJ1-1	.	TRBD1	CASSHDRGLAFF	TGTGCCAGCAGCCACGACAGGGGTCTGGCTTTCTTT
TRBV30	TRBJ2-7	.	.	CAWSPLGLPYEQYF	TGTGCCTGGAGCCCATTGGGACTTCCCTACGAGCAGTACTTC
TRBV5-8	TRBJ2-7	once	.	CASSLGRGRNEQYF	TGTGCCAGCAGCTTAGGGAGGGGGAGGAACGAGCAGTACTTC
TRBV7-9	TRBJ1-1	.	.	CASSIQGGTEAFF	TGTGCCAGCAGCATACAGGGCGGCACTGAAGCTTTCTTT
TRBV28	TRBJ2-1	.	.	CASSSDPRVPNNEQFF	TGTGCCAGCAGTTCGGATCCTAGAGTCCCCAACAATGAGCAGTTCTTC
TRBV28	TRBJ2-5	.	.	CASSLISGSETQYF	TGTGCCAGCAGCCTTATCTCAGGTTCAGAGACCCAGTACTTC
TRBV11-2	TRBJ2-3	.	.	CASSLITDTQYF	TGTGCCAGCAGCCTTATCACAGATACGCAGTATTTT
TRBV7-9	TRBJ1-1	.	TRBD1	CASSLGTGITEAFF	TGTGCCAGCAGCTTAGGGACAGGGATCACTGAAGCTTTCTTT
TRBV6-1	TRBJ2-1	.	TRBD2	CASSERASGHLGNEQFF	TGTGCCAGCAGTGAACGGGCTAGCGGGCACCTTGGCAATGAGCAGTTCTTC
TRBV3-1/TRBV3-2	TRBJ2-1	.	TRBD1	CASSHKGQISYNEQFF	TGTGCCAGCAGCCATAAGGGACAGATCTCCTACAATGAGCAGTTCTTC
TRBV3-1/TRBV3-2	TRBJ2-5	.	.	CASKRDQETQYF	TGTGCCAGCAAGCGGGACCAAGAGACCCAGTACTTC
TRBV13	TRBJ2-3	.	TRBD2	CASSLMTSGATNTQYF	TGTGCCAGCAGCTTAATGACTAGCGGGGCGACAAATACGCAGTATTTT
TRBV5-1	TRBJ2-2	few	.	CASSLALLPPGELFF	TGCGCCAGCAGCTTGGCCTTACTACCCCCCGGGGAGCTGTTTTTT
TRBV18	TRBJ1-2	.	TRBD1	CASSPTGGEGGYTF	TGTGCCAGCTCACCGACAGGGGGGGAAGGAGGCTACACCTTC
TRBV10-3	TRBJ2-3	.	TRBD2	CAISGFSGGTGTDTQYF	TGTGCCATCAGTGGGTTTAGCGGGGGAACCGGGACAGATACGCAGTATTTT
TRBV7-9	TRBJ2-2	.	.	CASSSLAPGTGELFF	TGTGCCAGCAGCTCTCTAGCCCCGGGGACCGGGGAGCTGTTTTTT
TRBV7-6	TRBJ2-7	.	TRBD2	CASSLRPGTSDSYEQYF	TGTGCCAGCAGCCTCAGGCCCGGGACTAGCGACTCCTACGAGCAGTACTTC
TRBV7-2	TRBJ2-7	.	.	CASSFRDNYEQYF	TGTGCCAGCAGCTTCCGGGACAACTACGAGCAGTACTTC
TRBV28	TRBJ1-2	.	.	CASSKTGDWGYTF	TGTGCCAGCAGTAAAACAGGAGACTGGGGCTACACCTTC
TRBV5-1	TRBJ1-1	.	.	CASSSSASGNTEAFF	TGCGCCAGCAGTTCCTCGGCGAGCGGGAACACTGAAGCTTTCTTT
TRBV7-6	TRBJ2-5	.	.	CASSFGPVRGEKTQYF	TGTGCCAGCAGCTTTGGTCCGGTCAGGGGGGAAAAGACCCAGTACTTC
TRBV5-1	TRBJ2-3	.	.	CASSLTGISTDTQYF	TGCGCCAGCAGCTTAACGGGAATCAGCACAGATACGCAGTATTTT
TRBV6-2/TRBV6-3	TRBJ2-1	.	TRBD2	CASSYETGTSGSPGYNEQFF	TGTGCCAGCAGTTACGAGACGGGGACTAGCGGGAGCCCCGGGTACAATGAGCAGTTCTTC
TRBV28	TRBJ2-7	.	.	CASSHAEQYF	TGTGCCAGCAGCCACGCGGAGCAGTACTTC
TRBV7-9	TRBJ2-1	few	.	CASCPPGVAGNEQFF	TGTGCCAGCTGCCCCCCGGGAGTGGCGGGCAATGAGCAGTTCTTC
TRBV6-5	TRBJ2-7	.	TRBD1	CASIGTGGVYEQYF	TGTGCCAGCATCGGGACAGGGGGAGTGTACGAGCAGTACTTC
TRBV28	TRBJ1-2	.	.	CASSLSQGTNYGYTF	TGTGCCAGCAGTTTGAGTCAGGGAACTAACTATGGCTACACCTTC
TRBV7-9	TRBJ1-1	.	.	CASSRTGNTEAFF	TGTGCCAGCAGCCGCACAGGGAACACTGAAGCTTTCTTT
TRBV10-3	TRBJ2-3	.	.	CAIRVGVTDTQYF	TGTGCCATCAGGGTGGGAGTGACAGATACGCAGTATTTT
TRBV10-2	TRBJ2-2	.	TRBD2	CASSEVTSGANTGELFF	TGCGCCAGCAGTGAAGTGACTAGCGGGGCGAACACCGGGGAGCTGTTTTTT
TRBV5-4	TRBJ2-2	.	TRBD2	CASRNDPGGTGELFF	TGTGCCAGCAGAAACGATCCGGGGGGGACCGGGGAGCTGTTTTTT
TRBV7-8	TRBJ2-1	few	.	CASSADGLRDNEQFF	TGTGCCAGCAGCGCAGACGGCCTGAGGGACAATGAGCAGTTCTTC
TRBV6-2/TRBV6-3	TRBJ1-1	.	TRBD1	CASSYPAAGGLMNTEAFF	TGTGCCAGCAGTTACCCCGCGGCAGGGGGCCTGATGAACACTGAAGCTTTCTTT
TRBV6-5	TRBJ2-5	.	.	CAAEVAVKETQYF	TGTGCCGCAGAGGTAGCGGTTAAAGAGACCCAGTACTTC
TRBV9	TRBJ2-1	.	.	CASSPRLVHNEQFF	TGTGCCAGCAGCCCCCGACTAGTCCACAATGAGCAGTTCTTC
TRBV28	TRBJ2-5	.	TRBD2	CASRTSGGQETQYF	TGTGCCAGCAGGACTAGCGGGGGCCAAGAGACCCAGTACTTC
TRBV2	TRBJ2-7	.	.	CASSGIDSYEQYF	TGTGCCAGCTCAGGGATAGACTCCTACGAGCAGTACTTC
TRBV11-1	TRBJ1-4	once	.	CASSQRGTNEKLFF	TGTGCCAGCAGCCAGAGAGGGACTAATGAAAAACTGTTTTTT
TRBV6-1	TRBJ2-5	once	TRBD2	CASSEYGLAVSGETQYF	TGTGCCAGCAGTGAATATGGACTAGCGGTTAGCGGAGAGACCCAGTACTTC